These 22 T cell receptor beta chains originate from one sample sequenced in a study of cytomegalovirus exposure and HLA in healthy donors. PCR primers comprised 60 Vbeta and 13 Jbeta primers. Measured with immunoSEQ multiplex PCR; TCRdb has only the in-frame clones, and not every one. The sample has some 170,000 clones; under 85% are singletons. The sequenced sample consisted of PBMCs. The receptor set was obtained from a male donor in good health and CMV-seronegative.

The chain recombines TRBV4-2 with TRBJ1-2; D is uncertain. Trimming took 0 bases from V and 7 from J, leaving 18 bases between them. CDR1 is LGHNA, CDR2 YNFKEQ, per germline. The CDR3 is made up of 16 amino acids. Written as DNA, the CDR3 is TGTGCCAGCAGCCAAGATCGGGTCCGCCACACCGTTGGCTACACCTTC. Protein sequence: CASSQDRVRHTVGYTF.

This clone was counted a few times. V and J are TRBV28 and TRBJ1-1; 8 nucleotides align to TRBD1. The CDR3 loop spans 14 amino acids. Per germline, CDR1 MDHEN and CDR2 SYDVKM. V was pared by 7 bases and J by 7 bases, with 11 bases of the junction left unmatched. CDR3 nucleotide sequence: TGTGCCAGCAAGACAGGGGCGATATCGAGTGAAGCTTTCTTT. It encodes CASKTGAISSEAFF.

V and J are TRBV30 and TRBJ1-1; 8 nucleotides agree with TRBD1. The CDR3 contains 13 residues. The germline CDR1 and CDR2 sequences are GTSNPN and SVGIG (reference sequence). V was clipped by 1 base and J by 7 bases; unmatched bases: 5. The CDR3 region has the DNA TGTGCCTGGAGTGGTTTACAGGGGGATGAAGCTTTCTTT. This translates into CAWSGLQGDEAFF.

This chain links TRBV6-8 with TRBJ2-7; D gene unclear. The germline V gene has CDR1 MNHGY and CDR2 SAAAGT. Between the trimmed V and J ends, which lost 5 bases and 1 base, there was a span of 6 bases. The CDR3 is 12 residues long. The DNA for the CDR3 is TGTGCCAGCAGTCCACAGTCCTACGAGCAGTACTTC. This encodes CASSPQSYEQYF.

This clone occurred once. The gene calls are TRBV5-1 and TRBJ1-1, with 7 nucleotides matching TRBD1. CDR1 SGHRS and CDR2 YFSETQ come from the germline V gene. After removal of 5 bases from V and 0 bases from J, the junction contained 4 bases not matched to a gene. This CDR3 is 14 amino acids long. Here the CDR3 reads CASRRGQLNTEAFF. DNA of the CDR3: TGCGCCAGCAGGAGGGGACAGTTGAACACTGAAGCTTTCTTT.

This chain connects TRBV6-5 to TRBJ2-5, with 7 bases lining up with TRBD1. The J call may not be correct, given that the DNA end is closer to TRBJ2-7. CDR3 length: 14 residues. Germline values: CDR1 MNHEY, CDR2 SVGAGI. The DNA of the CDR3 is TGTGCCAGCAGTTACTCCGGGACAGCCTACGAGCAGTACTTC. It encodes CASSYSGTAYEQYF.

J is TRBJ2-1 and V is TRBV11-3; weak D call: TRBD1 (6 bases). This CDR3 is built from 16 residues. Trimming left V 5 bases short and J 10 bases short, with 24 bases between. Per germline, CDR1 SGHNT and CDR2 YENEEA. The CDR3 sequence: CASSLTGTALGREQFF. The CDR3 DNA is TGTGCCAGCAGCCTCACAGGGACGGCCTTGGGGCGGGAGCAGTTCTTC.

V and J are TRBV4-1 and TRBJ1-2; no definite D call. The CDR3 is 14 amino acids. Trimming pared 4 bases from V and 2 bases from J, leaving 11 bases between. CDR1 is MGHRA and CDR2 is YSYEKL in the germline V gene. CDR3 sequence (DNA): TGCGCCAGCAGCCGGCCAGGTACCAACTATGGCTACACCTTC. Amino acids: CASSRPGTNYGYTF.

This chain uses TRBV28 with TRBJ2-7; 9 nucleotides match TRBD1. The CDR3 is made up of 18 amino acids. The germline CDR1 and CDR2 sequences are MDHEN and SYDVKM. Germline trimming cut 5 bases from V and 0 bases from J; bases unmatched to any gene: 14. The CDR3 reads CASSLPTPGTGSSYEQYF. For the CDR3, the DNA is TGTGCCAGCAGTCTCCCCACCCCTGGGACAGGGTCCTCCTACGAGCAGTACTTC.

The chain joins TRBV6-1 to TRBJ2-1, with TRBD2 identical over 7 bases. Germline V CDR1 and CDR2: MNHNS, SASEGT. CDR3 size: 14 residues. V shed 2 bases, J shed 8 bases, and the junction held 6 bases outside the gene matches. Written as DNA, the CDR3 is TGTGCCAGCAGTGAACCGGGAGGTAGGGATGAGCAGTTCTTC. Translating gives CASSEPGGRDEQFF.

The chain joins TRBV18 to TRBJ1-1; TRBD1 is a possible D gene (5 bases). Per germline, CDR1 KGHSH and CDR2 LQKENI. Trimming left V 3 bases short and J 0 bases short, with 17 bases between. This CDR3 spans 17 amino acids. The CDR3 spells CASSPFDSATVNTEAFF. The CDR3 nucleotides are TGTGCCAGCTCACCCTTCGACAGTGCGACAGTGAACACTGAAGCTTTCTTT.

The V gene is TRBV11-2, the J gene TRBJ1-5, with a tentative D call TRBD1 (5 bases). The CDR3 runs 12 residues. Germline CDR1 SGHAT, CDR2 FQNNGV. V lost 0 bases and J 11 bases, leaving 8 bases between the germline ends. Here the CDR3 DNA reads TGTGCCAGCAGCTTAGACGGGGGAGCCCAGCATTTT. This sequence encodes CASSLDGGAQHF.

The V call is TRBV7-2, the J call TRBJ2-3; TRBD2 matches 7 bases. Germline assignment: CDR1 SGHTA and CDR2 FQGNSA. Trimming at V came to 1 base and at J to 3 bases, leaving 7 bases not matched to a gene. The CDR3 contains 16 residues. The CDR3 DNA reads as TGTGCCAGCAGCTTAGGACCCCCCGGGAGGACAGATACGCAGTATTTT. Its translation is CASSLGPPGRTDTQYF.

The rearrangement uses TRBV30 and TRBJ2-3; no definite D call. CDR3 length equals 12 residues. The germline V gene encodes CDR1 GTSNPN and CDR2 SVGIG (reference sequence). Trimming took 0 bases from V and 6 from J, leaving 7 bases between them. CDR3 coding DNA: TGTGCCTGGAGTGTGAGTCGTGATACGCAGTATTTT. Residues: CAWSVSRDTQYF.

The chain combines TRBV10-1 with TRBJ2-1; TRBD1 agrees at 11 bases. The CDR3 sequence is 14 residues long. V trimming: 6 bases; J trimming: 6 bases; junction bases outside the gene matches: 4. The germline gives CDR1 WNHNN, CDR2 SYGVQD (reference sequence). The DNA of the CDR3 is TGCGCCAGCAGCAAGGGACAGGGGGTCAATGAGCAGTTCTTC. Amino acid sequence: CASSKGQGVNEQFF.

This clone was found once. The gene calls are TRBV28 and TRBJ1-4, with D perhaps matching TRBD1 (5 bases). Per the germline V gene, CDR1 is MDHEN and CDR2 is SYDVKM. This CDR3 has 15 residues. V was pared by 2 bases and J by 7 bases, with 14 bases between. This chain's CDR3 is CASSLNQGSFEKLFF. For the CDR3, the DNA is TGTGCCAGCAGTTTAAACCAGGGAAGTTTTGAAAAACTGTTTTTT.

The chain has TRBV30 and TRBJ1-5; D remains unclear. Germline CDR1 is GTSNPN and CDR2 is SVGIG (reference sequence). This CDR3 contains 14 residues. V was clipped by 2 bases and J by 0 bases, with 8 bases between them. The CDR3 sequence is CAWSPSYSNQPQHF. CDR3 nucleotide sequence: TGTGCCTGGAGTCCTTCTTATAGCAATCAGCCCCAGCATTTT.

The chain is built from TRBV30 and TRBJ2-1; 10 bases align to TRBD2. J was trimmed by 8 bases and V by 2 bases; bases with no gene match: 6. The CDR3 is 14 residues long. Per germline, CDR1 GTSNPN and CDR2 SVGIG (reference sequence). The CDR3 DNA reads TGTGCCTGGAGTCCTAGCGGGAGTATCTATGAGCAGTTCTTC. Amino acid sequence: CAWSPSGSIYEQFF.

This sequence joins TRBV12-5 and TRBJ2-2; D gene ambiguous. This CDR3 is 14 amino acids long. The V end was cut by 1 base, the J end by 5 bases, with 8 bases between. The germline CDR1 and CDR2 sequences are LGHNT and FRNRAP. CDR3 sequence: CASGLGERTGELFF. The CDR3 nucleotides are TGTGCTAGTGGTTTGGGCGAACGGACCGGGGAGCTGTTTTTT.

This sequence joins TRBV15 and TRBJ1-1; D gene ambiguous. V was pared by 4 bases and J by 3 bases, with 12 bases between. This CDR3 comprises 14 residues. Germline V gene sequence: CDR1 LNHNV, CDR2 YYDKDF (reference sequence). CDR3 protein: CATSTALLDTEAFF. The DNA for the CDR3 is TGTGCCACCAGCACCGCTCTACTGGACACTGAAGCTTTCTTT.

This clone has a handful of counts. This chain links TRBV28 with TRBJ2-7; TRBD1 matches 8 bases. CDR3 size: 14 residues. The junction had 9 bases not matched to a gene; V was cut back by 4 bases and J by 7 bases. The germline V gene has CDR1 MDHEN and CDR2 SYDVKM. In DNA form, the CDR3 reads TGTGCCAGCAGTTCGGGCAGGGGGCGCGGGGAGCAGTACTTC. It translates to CASSSGRGRGEQYF.

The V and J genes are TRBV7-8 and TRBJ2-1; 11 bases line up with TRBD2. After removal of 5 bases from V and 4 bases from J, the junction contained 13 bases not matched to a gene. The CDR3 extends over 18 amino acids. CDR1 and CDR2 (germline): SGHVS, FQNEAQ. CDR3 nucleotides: TGTGCCAGCAGCCCCCTTCCCCTAACTAGCGGGAGTTACAATGAGCAGTTCTTC. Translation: CASSPLPLTSGSYNEQFF.